Following are 14 T cell receptor beta chains from one sample sequenced in a study of shared clonotypes between healthy human individuals. The assay was immunoSEQ multiplex PCR, and TCRdb's table has in-frame clones only and misses some. Of about 1.5 million clones in the sample, roughly 96% were seen once. The sequenced material came from naive CD4+ T cells sorted from blood. This sample's subset: CD45RA+ positively selected. The receptors here all came from a man aged 25 to 40 in good health.

This rearrangement joins TRBV2 to TRBJ2-2, with a possible D match to TRBD2 (6 bases). V was trimmed by 7 bases and J by 6 bases, leaving 15 bases between them. CDR1 is SNHLY, CDR2 FYNNEI, per germline. CDR3 length: 14 residues. The CDR3 DNA follows: TGTGCCAGCAAGGTCGACGGAGGGGCCGGGGAGCTGTTTTTT. It specifies CASKVDGGAGELFF.

The CDR3 is CASSPFRELTEAFF. The CDR3 nucleotides are TGTGCCAGCTCACCTTTCCGGGAGCTCACTGAAGCTTTCTTT. The chain recombines TRBV18 with TRBJ1-1; D uncertain. The CDR3 totals 14 residues. Germline CDR1 reads KGHSH; CDR2 reads LQKENI. V shed 3 bases and J shed 4 bases, with 12 bases lying between them. The full variable domain, its missing parts supplied by reference TRBV18 and TRBJ1-1, is NAGVMQNPRHLVRRRGQEARLRCSPMKGHSHVYWYRQLPEEGLKFMVYLQKENIIDESGMPKERFSAEFPKEGPSILRIQQVVRGDSAAYFCASSPFRELTEAFFGQGTRLTVV.

The chain employs TRBV6-1 and TRBJ1-2; 7 bases match TRBD1. Germline V gives CDR1 MNHNS, CDR2 SASEGT. The CDR3 is made up of 13 amino acids. V shed 7 bases, J shed 4 bases, and the junction held 6 bases outside the gene matches. The CDR3 sequence: CASKQTGLYGYTF. The CDR3, as DNA: TGTGCCAGCAAACAGACAGGGCTCTATGGCTACACCTTC.

The V and J genes are TRBV19 and TRBJ2-1, with 11 bases matching TRBD2. Losses at the gene ends were 5 bases for V and 2 bases for J; bases not matched to a gene: 5. The germline CDR1 and CDR2 sequences are LNHDA and SQIVND (reference sequence). CDR3 length: 16 residues. The CDR3 spells CASSVTSGSPYNEQFF. The CDR3 bases are TGTGCCAGTAGTGTAACTAGCGGGAGCCCCTACAATGAGCAGTTCTTC.

The chain uses TRBV29-1 and TRBJ2-7, with a tentative D call TRBD2 (6 bases). Germline V CDR1 and CDR2: SQVTM, ANQGSEA. V was shortened by 4 bases and J by 5 bases, with 12 bases between the two germline ends. The CDR3 spans 12 residues. This CDR3 reads CSVVWEAHEQYF. The CDR3 coding sequence is TGCAGCGTTGTGTGGGAGGCCCACGAGCAGTACTTC.

The genes are TRBV9 and TRBJ2-7; D ambiguous. The CDR3 runs to 14 residues. V dropped 0 bases and J dropped 4 bases, with 11 bases sitting between them. CDR1 is SGDLS, CDR2 YYNGEE, per germline. CDR3 in DNA: TGTGCCAGCAGCGTAGCTGACACCTTTTACGAGCAGTACTTC. This sequence encodes CASSVADTFYEQYF.

The J gene is TRBJ2-1, the V gene TRBV6-5, with 8 bases identical to TRBD2. This CDR3 region has 16 residues. Unmatched junction bases numbered 11, after V lost 2 bases and J lost 8 bases. Germline values: CDR1 MNHEY, CDR2 SVGAGI. This CDR3 is CASSYQLSTSGDEQFF. The CDR3 DNA sequence: TGTGCCAGCAGTTACCAGCTTTCTACTAGCGGAGATGAGCAGTTCTTC.

The rearrangement links TRBV2 to TRBJ2-2; 10 nucleotides align to TRBD2. Germline V gene data show CDR1 as SNHLY and CDR2 as FYNNEI. There are 21 residues in the CDR3. Losses at the gene ends were 2 bases for V and 5 bases for J; bases not matched to a gene: 20. CDR3 bases: TGTGCCAGCAGTGAATTTCGTCGGGCTAGCGGGAGTATTCTGAGAACCGGGGAGCTGTTTTTT. Translating it yields CASSEFRRASGSILRTGELFF.

This clone was recorded once. The chain uses TRBV20-1 and TRBJ2-1; D gene ambiguous. Germline-derived CDR1 and CDR2 are DFQATT and SNEGSKA (reference sequence). V lost 2 bases and J lost 7, with 6 bases in between. The CDR3 spans 11 residues. CDR3 sequence (DNA): TGCAGTGCTAGAAAGAAAAATGAGCAGTTCTTC. The encoded protein is CSARKKNEQFF.

The chain employs TRBV12-5 and TRBJ2-1, with D possibly being TRBD1 or TRBD2 (5 bases each). The CDR3 runs 16 residues. Germline-derived CDR1 and CDR2 are LGHNT and FRNRAP. Trimming pared 2 bases from V and 5 bases from J, leaving 16 bases between. The CDR3 DNA sequence: TGTGCTAGTGGTTTGTCAACGGGGACCATCAACAATGAGCAGTTCTTC. Its protein product is CASGLSTGTINNEQFF.

A note on this clone: The sample holds other DNA sequences that translate to the same CDR3. The chain employs TRBV9 and TRBJ2-2; no clear D. The CDR3 loop spans 14 amino acids. Germline V CDR1 and CDR2: SGDLS, YYNGEE. V gave up 3 bases and J gave up 0 bases, with 6 bases separating them. CDR3 region: CASSARTNTGELFF. CDR3 nucleotides: TGTGCCAGCAGCGCTAGAACGAACACCGGGGAGCTGTTTTTT.

The CDR3 loop reads CATSRLPQGGLPDTQYF. CDR3 bases: TGTGCCACCAGCAGACTCCCTCAGGGCGGACTACCAGATACGCAGTATTTT. The chain combines TRBV15 with TRBJ2-3, with D possibly being TRBD2 (6 bases). The CDR3 contains 17 residues. V lost 2 bases and J 4 bases, leaving 19 bases between the germline ends. The germline V gene has CDR1 LNHNV and CDR2 YYDKDF (reference sequence).

The J gene is TRBJ2-2, the V gene TRBV6-5; D call uncertain. V was shortened by 4 bases and J by 5 bases, with 11 bases between the two germline ends. The CDR3 covers 14 residues. CDR1 and CDR2 from the germline V gene are MNHEY and SVGAGI. CDR3 residues: CASSSGLRTGELFF. In DNA form, the CDR3 reads TGTGCCAGCAGTTCTGGGTTACGAACCGGGGAGCTGTTTTTT.

This chain joins TRBV18 and TRBJ2-7, with 9 bases that match TRBD1. This CDR3 spans 13 amino acids. Germline V lookup: CDR1 KGHSH, CDR2 LQKENI. Germline trimming cut 2 bases from V and 6 bases from J; bases unmatched to any gene: 2. The CDR3 reads CASSPGQGFEQYF. The CDR3 DNA sequence: TGTGCCAGCTCACCAGGACAGGGGTTCGAGCAGTACTTC. Filled out from reference TRBV18 and TRBJ2-7, the complete variable domain reads NAGVMQNPRHLVRRRGQEARLRCSPMKGHSHVYWYRQLPEEGLKFMVYLQKENIIDESGMPKERFSAEFPKEGPSILRIQQVVRGDSAAYFCASSPGQGFEQYFGPGTRLTVT.